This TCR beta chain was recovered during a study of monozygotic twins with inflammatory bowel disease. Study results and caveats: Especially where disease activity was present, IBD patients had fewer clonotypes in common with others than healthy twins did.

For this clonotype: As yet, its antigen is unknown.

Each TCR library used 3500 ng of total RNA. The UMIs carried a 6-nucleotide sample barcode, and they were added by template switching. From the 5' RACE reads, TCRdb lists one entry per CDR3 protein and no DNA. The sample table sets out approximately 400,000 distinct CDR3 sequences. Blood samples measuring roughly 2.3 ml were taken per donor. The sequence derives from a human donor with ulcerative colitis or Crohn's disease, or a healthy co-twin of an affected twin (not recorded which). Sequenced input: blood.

The CDR3 sequence is CASSLALSRVIGYGYTF. The chain has TRBV5-5 and TRBJ1-2; as DNA is missing, the TRBD1 call by TCRdb cannot be tested. The CDR3 runs to 17 residues. The germline V gene encodes CDR1 SGHKS and CDR2 YYEKEE (reference sequence).